This T cell receptor beta chain was recorded in a study of preoperative IRX-2 immunotherapy in early breast cancer. Trimming stripped 3 bases from V and 1 base from J, with 16 bases between. Germline V gene data show CDR1 as SGHNT and CDR2 as YENEEA. This CDR3 has 16 residues. This table comes from immunoSEQ multiplex PCR, and its TCRdb copy is limited to in-frame clones, with some not included. Counted here are roughly 27,000 clones, around 79% occurring once; the ten biggest clones make up 5.5% to 8%. Treatment in this sample: preoperative locoregional IRX-2 cytokine immunotherapy. Patients received preoperative, locoregional IRX-2 cytokine immunotherapy in a phase Ib study.

The chain links TRBV11-3 to TRBJ2-7; a possible D gene is TRBD2 (5 bases). The TCR originated in a human donor with breast cancer. The source material was lymph node tissue, sampled after IRX-2 immunotherapy. The CDR3 spells CASSLWVASSSYEQYF. The CDR3 DNA reads TGTGCCAGCAGCTTGTGGGTAGCGTCGAGTTCCTACGAGCAGTACTTC. Complete variable domain (other parts from reference TRBV11-3 and TRBJ2-7): EAGVVQSPRYKIIEKKQPVAFWCNPISGHNTLYWYLQNLGQGPELLIRYENEEAVDDSQLPKDRFSAERLKGVDSTLKIQPAELGDSAVYLCASSLWVASSSYEQYFGPGTRLTVT.